Given below is one TCR beta chain in context. Its antigen is as yet unknown. Some clones are missing from TCRdb's copy, which holds only in-frame ones; the method was immunoSEQ multiplex PCR. This sample has 100,000 or so clones, with approximately 83% found just once. This entry comes from a study of PD-1 blockade in mismatch repair-deficient tumors. At the level of the study: Patients had approximately 13 mismatch repair-deficient cancer types, all previously treated and progressing. General study findings and limits: Rapid post-treatment expansion, then contraction, generally preceding radiologic response, marked tumor-resident clones.

The TCR-sequenced patients were a few responders to pembrolizumab. The TCR comes from an adult with mismatch repair-deficient cancer. The sample was peripheral blood, taken approximately 35 weeks after starting pembrolizumab.

The CDR3 here is CASRRDKMIYEQYF. For the CDR3, the DNA is TGCGCCAGCAGGCGGGACAAGATGATCTACGAGCAGTACTTC. The chain couples TRBV5-1 to TRBJ2-7; D may match TRBD1 or TRBD2 (6 bases each). V was trimmed by 5 bases and J by 3 bases, leaving 15 bases between them. The CDR3 spans 14 residues. CDR1 and CDR2 (germline): SGHRS, YFSETQ.